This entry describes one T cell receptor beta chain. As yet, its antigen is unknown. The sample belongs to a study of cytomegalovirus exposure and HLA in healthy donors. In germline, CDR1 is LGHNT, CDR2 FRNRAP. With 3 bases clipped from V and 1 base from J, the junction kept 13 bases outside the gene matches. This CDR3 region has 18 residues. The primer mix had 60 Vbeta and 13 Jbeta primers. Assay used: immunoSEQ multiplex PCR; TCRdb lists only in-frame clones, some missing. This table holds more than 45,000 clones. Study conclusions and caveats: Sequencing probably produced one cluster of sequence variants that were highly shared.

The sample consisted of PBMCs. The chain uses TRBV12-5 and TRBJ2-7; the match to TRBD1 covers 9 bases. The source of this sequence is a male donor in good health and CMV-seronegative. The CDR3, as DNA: TGTGCTAGTGGTTTCGACAACCTGACAGGGGGTGGGTCCTACGAGCAGTACTTC. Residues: CASGFDNLTGGGSYEQYF.